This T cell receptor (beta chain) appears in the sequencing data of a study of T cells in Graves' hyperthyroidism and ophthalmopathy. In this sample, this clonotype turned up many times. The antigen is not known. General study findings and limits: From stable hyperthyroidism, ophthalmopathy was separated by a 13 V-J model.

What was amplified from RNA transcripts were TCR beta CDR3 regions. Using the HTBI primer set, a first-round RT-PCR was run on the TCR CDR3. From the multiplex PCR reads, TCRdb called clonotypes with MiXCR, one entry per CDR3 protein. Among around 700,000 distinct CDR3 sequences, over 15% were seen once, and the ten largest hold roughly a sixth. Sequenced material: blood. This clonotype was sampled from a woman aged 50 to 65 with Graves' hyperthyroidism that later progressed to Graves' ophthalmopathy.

The CDR3 sequence: CASSQGQGADTQYF. In DNA form, the CDR3 reads TGTGCCAGCAGTCAGGGTCAGGGTGCAGATACGCAGTATTTT. V usage is TRBV3-1 and J usage is TRBJ2-3; tentative D call: TRBD1 (5 bases). The ends were cut back, 6 bases at V and 4 bases at J, with 14 bases in the middle. This CDR3 is 14 amino acids long. Per the germline V gene, CDR1 is LGHDT and CDR2 is YNNKEL (reference sequence).